This T cell receptor beta chain was recovered during a study of T cells in Graves' hyperthyroidism and ophthalmopathy. With respect to this clonotype: What it binds is not known.

Patients were excluded because of uncontrolled infection, other autoimmune disease, pregnancy or lactation. Based on clinical symptoms, serum thyroxine and TRAb, thyroid ultrasound and orbital computed tomography, diagnoses were reached. Whole-study findings and limits: In blood, most of the thyroid clonotypes expanded above 0.001 were also present.

CDR1 and CDR2 (germline): LGHDT, YNNKEL (reference sequence). The CDR3 is 15 amino acids. Trimming took 2 bases from V and 4 from J; bases not matched to a gene: 3. TCR beta CDR3 regions were amplified from RNA. The HTBI primer set served for first-round RT-PCR of the TCR CDR3. TCRdb reprocessed the multiplex PCR reads via MiXCR and lists one record per CDR3 protein. The table has roughly 510,000 distinct CDR3 sequences, 46% seen once. The specimen sequenced was peripheral blood or thyroid tissue (not recorded which). The chain uses TRBV3-1 and TRBJ2-2; TRBD1 matches at 8 bases. The source of this sequence is an adult woman with Graves' disease, either hyperthyroidism or ophthalmopathy (not recorded which). CDR3 sequence: CASSQRTGITGELFF. CDR3 DNA: TGTGCCAGCAGCCAACGGACAGGGATCACCGGGGAGCTGTTTTTT.